A selection of T cell receptor beta chains follows, all from one sample in a study of pediatric ulcerative colitis. TCRdb keeps only in-frame clones here, not all; method: immunoSEQ multiplex PCR. The sample yields approximately 30,000 clones, around 82% seen once. Sequencing was performed on blood. The receptor source for this set is a boy between 5 and 17 years old with severe ulcerative colitis. CDR3s leave out the opening cysteine and the closing phenylalanine or tryptophan. A D gene is named only where the DNA matches it firmly. Only part of the rows carry a size: once, few, many, or a class if the clone is expanded.

clone_size: .; d_call: TRBD2; v_call: TRBV15; cdr3_aa: ATSRGVASGTDTQY
clone_size: .; d_call: TRBD2; v_call: TRBV2; cdr3_aa: AALAGGADTQY
clone_size: few; d_call: .; v_call: TRBV9; cdr3_aa: ASSPQGTNYGYT
clone_size: .; d_call: TRBD1; v_call: TRBV6-5; cdr3_aa: ASSFNRGIDNSPLH
clone_size: .; d_call: TRBD1; v_call: TRBV5-1; cdr3_aa: ASSLLGQGAYEQF
clone_size: .; d_call: .; v_call: TRBV5-1; cdr3_aa: ASSLEGGSEAF
clone_size: .; d_call: .; v_call: TRBV2; cdr3_aa: ASRGGSGNTIY
clone_size: .; d_call: TRBD1; v_call: TRBV7-9; cdr3_aa: ASSLGTGINEQY
clone_size: .; d_call: .; v_call: TRBV7-9; cdr3_aa: ASSLEVVSYEQY
clone_size: .; d_call: .; v_call: TRBV29-1; cdr3_aa: SAPNQFSSGNTIY
clone_size: .; d_call: .; v_call: TRBV11-2; cdr3_aa: ASSLEGASYNSPLH
clone_size: few; d_call: .; v_call: TRBV25-1; cdr3_aa: ASRELF
clone_size: .; d_call: .; v_call: TRBV7-2; cdr3_aa: ASSSEGRRAEAF
clone_size: .; d_call: TRBD1; v_call: TRBV7-7; cdr3_aa: ASSRTGVRTDTQY
clone_size: .; d_call: .; v_call: TRBV5-5; cdr3_aa: ASSLGPGIWY
clone_size: .; d_call: .; v_call: TRBV6-6; cdr3_aa: ASSYAGGNQPQH
clone_size: .; d_call: .; v_call: TRBV6-1; cdr3_aa: ASTCKWCPADEQY
clone_size: .; d_call: .; v_call: TRBV5-6; cdr3_aa: ASSQPLRNNEQF
clone_size: .; d_call: .; v_call: TRBV29-1; cdr3_aa: SVESGSYYGYT
clone_size: once; d_call: .; v_call: TRBV6-1; cdr3_aa: ASSENSDTQY
clone_size: few; d_call: .; v_call: TRBV2; cdr3_aa: ASHRDNLYNEQF
clone_size: .; d_call: .; v_call: TRBV2; cdr3_aa: ASIGAGMNTEAF
clone_size: .; d_call: .; v_call: TRBV7-8; cdr3_aa: ASSFRDPGTGELF
clone_size: .; d_call: .; v_call: TRBV6-1; cdr3_aa: ASSELGRWEQY
clone_size: .; d_call: .; v_call: TRBV5-1; cdr3_aa: ASSLSGTPKEYGYT
clone_size: .; d_call: .; v_call: TRBV5-1; cdr3_aa: ASSPDVNTEAF
clone_size: .; d_call: TRBD1; v_call: TRBV7-2; cdr3_aa: ASSINRGGIAF
clone_size: .; d_call: .; v_call: TRBV27; cdr3_aa: ASSLSFWSGLHGELF
clone_size: .; d_call: .; v_call: TRBV7-3; cdr3_aa: ASSPGARYGYT
clone_size: .; d_call: .; v_call: TRBV4-2; cdr3_aa: ASSNGGNEKLF
clone_size: .; d_call: .; v_call: TRBV5-1; cdr3_aa: ASSLWGPGTDTQY
clone_size: .; d_call: .; v_call: TRBV6-4; cdr3_aa: ASSDSDTGELF
clone_size: .; d_call: .; v_call: TRBV11-2; cdr3_aa: ASRLAGAGGEKLF
clone_size: .; d_call: TRBD2; v_call: TRBV29-1; cdr3_aa: SVKGLLTDTQY
clone_size: .; d_call: .; v_call: TRBV27; cdr3_aa: ASSPGPYRANTEAF
clone_size: .; d_call: TRBD2; v_call: TRBV6-5; cdr3_aa: ASSTSGGTANEQF
clone_size: .; d_call: TRBD1; v_call: TRBV15; cdr3_aa: ATSSVRDRVGSGNEQF
clone_size: .; d_call: .; v_call: TRBV5-1; cdr3_aa: ASSLAGGGNYGYT
clone_size: .; d_call: .; v_call: TRBV6-5; cdr3_aa: ASSRDGYEQY
clone_size: .; d_call: .; v_call: TRBV28; cdr3_aa: ASSPSGTGASGANVLT
clone_size: few; d_call: .; v_call: TRBV9; cdr3_aa: ASSAYKDDGYT
clone_size: .; d_call: TRBD2; v_call: TRBV30; cdr3_aa: AWSVAGRRGGGRDTQY
clone_size: .; d_call: TRBD2; v_call: TRBV4-3; cdr3_aa: ASSPRTSGAYEQY
clone_size: .; d_call: .; v_call: TRBV7-9; cdr3_aa: ASSFGADYGYT
clone_size: few; d_call: TRBD1; v_call: TRBV5-8; cdr3_aa: ASSLGDRGRSEQF
clone_size: .; d_call: .; v_call: TRBV7-9; cdr3_aa: ASSSAVSGNTIY
clone_size: .; d_call: TRBD2; v_call: TRBV15; cdr3_aa: ATSGRASGANVLT
clone_size: few; d_call: TRBD2; v_call: TRBV7-3; cdr3_aa: ASSLAGSTDTQY